The source of this TCR beta chain is a study of T cell responses to AZD1222 COVID-19 vaccine. Germline CDR1 reads SGHAT; CDR2 reads FQNNGV. V was trimmed by 8 bases and J by 0 bases, leaving 14 bases between them. The CDR3 extends over 15 amino acids. Generated by immunoSEQ multiplex PCR, the TCRdb table keeps only in-frame clones and is missing some. There are roughly 140,000 clones in the sample; around 91% occur only once, and approximately 5% lies in the top ten. The rearrangement joins TRBV11-2 to TRBJ2-1, with unresolved D. The sequencing used peripheral blood, collected on day 0 of AZD1222 vaccination. This sequence was found in an adult in good health. CDR3 bases: TGTGCCAGCTTAGGACGGGCTTACTCCTACAATGAGCAGTTCTTC. This codes for CASLGRAYSYNEQFF.